The clone carrying this T cell receptor (beta chain) occurred many times. Its specificity is unknown. The source material, RNA transcripts, was used to amplify TCR beta CDR3 regions. The TCR CDR3 first-round RT-PCR relied on the HTBI primer set. TCRdb independently ran MiXCR on the multiplex PCR reads; one entry per CDR3 protein. The data contain about 520,000 distinct CDR3 sequences, around 22% of them singletons. Cells are PBMCs isolated from around 10 ml of fresh blood. The CDR3 has 14 amino acids. The germline gives CDR1 LNHNV, CDR2 YYDKDF (reference sequence). The germline V and J ends were trimmed by 1 base and 8 bases, with 12 bases remaining between them. These data originate in a study of T cells in Graves' hyperthyroidism and ophthalmopathy. The study, taken as a whole, reports: The model identified upcoming ophthalmopathy a median about 7.1 months ahead of onset. Most thyroid clonotypes that were expanded above 0.001 also turned up in blood.

This TCR derives from a woman aged 25-40 years with Graves' ophthalmopathy. The chain employs TRBV15 and TRBJ1-5; no clear D gene. The sample comprised blood. CDR3 protein: CATSRASGLKPQHF. The DNA of the CDR3 is TGTGCCACCAGCAGAGCGTCAGGCTTAAAGCCCCAGCATTTT.